The 21 T cell receptor beta chains reported below all come from one sample, sequenced in a study of shared T cell receptors in the human thymus. Profiling relied on immunoSEQ multiplex PCR, and the TCRdb table lists in-frame clones only, not all of them. The data show some 660,000 clones, with roughly 86% seen just once and 0.009% to 0.0095% held by the top ten. Separately, the same data were catalogued under a study of human thymus T cells.

The sequencing input was thymocytes. The receptors originated from a boy under two years old with a congenital heart defect.

The chain links TRBV27 to TRBJ2-7, with 9 bases lining up with TRBD2. The CDR3 length is 13 residues. Germline CDR1 MNHEY, CDR2 SMNVEV (reference sequence). J was trimmed by 3 bases and V by 3 bases; bases with no gene match: 0. This CDR3 reads CASSFSGGYEQYF. DNA for the CDR3: TGTGCCAGCAGTTTTAGCGGGGGCTACGAGCAGTACTTC.

This clone has more than one count but fewer than ten. The chain uses TRBV6-1 and TRBJ1-4; 8 bases are a match to TRBD1. The germline V gene has CDR1 MNHNS and CDR2 SASEGT. The CDR3 sequence is 18 residues long. The V and J ends lost 1 base and 5 bases, in that order; junction bases with no gene match: 12. CDR3 sequence reads: CASSEEDRVSSRNEKLFF. CDR3 bases: TGTGCCAGCAGTGAAGAGGACAGGGTCAGCTCCCGGAATGAAAAACTGTTTTTT.

This clone was detected only once. The rearrangement joins TRBV5-1 to TRBJ2-5; 10 bases fit TRBD1. The J call may be faulty, since TRBJ2-7 better matches the DNA end. The CDR3 length is 15 residues. CDR1 and CDR2 from the germline V gene are SGHRS and YFSETQ. Here the CDR3 reads CASSPTGGGLYEQYF. CDR3 DNA: TGCGCCAGCAGCCCGACAGGGGGCGGCCTGTACGAGCAGTACTTC.

This clone was found once. The rearrangement uses TRBV4-3 and TRBJ2-7, with D perhaps TRBD2 (6 bases). The germline CDR1 and CDR2 sequences are LGHNA and YSLEER. V was cut by 1 base and J by 3 bases, with 13 bases left in between. The CDR3 extends over 15 amino acids. The CDR3 DNA is TGCGCCAGCAGCCAAGGCCGGGGGTGGCACTACGAGCAGTACTTC. Protein sequence: CASSQGRGWHYEQYF.

DNA for the CDR3: TGTGCCAGCACCTTTACAGGCTCCTATAAAAAGGGCTACACCTTC. Protein product: CASTFTGSYKKGYTF. This chain links TRBV27 with TRBJ1-2, with a tentative D call TRBD1 (5 bases). Germline V gene lookup returns CDR1 MNHEY and CDR2 SMNVEV (reference sequence). CDR3 length: 15 amino acids. Trimming removed 7 bases at V and 8 bases at J, with 23 bases between.

The chain carries TRBV6-4 and TRBJ2-7; D not resolved. The CDR3 is 12 residues long. The germline gives CDR1 MRHNA, CDR2 SNTAGT. Trimming shortened V by 7 bases and J by 2 bases, and 9 bases separated the two germline ends. Here the CDR3 DNA reads TGTGCCAGCATGACAAGACCCTACGAGCAGTACTTC. Its translation: CASMTRPYEQYF.

Note on this clone: A read error may produce the germline difference seen at one junction end. As DNA, the CDR3 is TGTGCCAGCAGTTACACCAACAGTGAAGCTTTCTTT. Its protein is CASSYTNSEAFF. The V and J genes are TRBV6-5 and TRBJ1-1; D unclear. Germline CDR1 is MNHEY and CDR2 is SVGAGI. There are 12 residues in the CDR3.

The chain carries TRBV4-3 and TRBJ2-2, with 10 bases fitting TRBD1. The CDR3 extends over 20 amino acids. Germline assignment: CDR1 LGHNA and CDR2 YSLEER. With 0 bases clipped from V and 4 bases from J, the junction kept 14 bases outside the gene matches. This CDR3 is CASSQDGKIRQGAFTGELFF. The CDR3 coding sequence is TGCGCCAGCAGCCAAGATGGGAAAATCCGACAGGGGGCATTCACCGGGGAGCTGTTTTTT.

The chain combines TRBV5-4 with TRBJ1-1; no definite D call. V lost 1 base to trimming and J lost 1 base, with 14 bases between them. Germline-derived CDR1 and CDR2 are SGHNT and YYREEE (reference sequence). The length of the CDR3 is 16 residues. The CDR3: CASSLSEGWENTEAFF. The CDR3 DNA reads as TGTGCCAGCAGCTTGTCAGAGGGTTGGGAGAACACTGAAGCTTTCTTT.

This clone has a handful of counts. The chain carries TRBV9 and TRBJ2-1, with a possible D match to TRBD2 (7 bases). V gave up 4 bases and J gave up 2 bases, with 10 bases separating them. The CDR3 extends over 14 amino acids. The germline CDR1 and CDR2 sequences are SGDLS and YYNGEE. Here the CDR3 reads CASSRGRAYNEQFF. As DNA, the CDR3 is TGTGCCAGCAGCAGGGGGAGGGCCTACAATGAGCAGTTCTTC. Combining the CDR3 with reference TRBV9 and TRBJ2-1 gives the whole variable domain DSGVTQTPKHLITATGQRVTLRCSPRSGDLSVYWYQQSLDQGLQFLIQYYNGEERAKGNILERFSAQQFPDLHSELNLSSLELGDSALYFCASSRGRAYNEQFFGPGTRLTVL.

This chain uses TRBV27 with TRBJ2-5; 9 positions agree with TRBD2. CDR3 size: 14 residues. Germline CDR1 is MNHEY and CDR2 is SMNVEV (reference sequence). V shed 5 bases and J 3 bases; nucleotides not matched to a gene: 4. CDR3 DNA: TGTGCCAGCAGTCCAAGGACTAGCGAAGAGACCCAGTACTTC. This codes for CASSPRTSEETQYF.

This chain uses TRBV5-1 with TRBJ2-5; D perhaps matches TRBD2 (5 bases). The CDR3 is made up of 17 amino acids. Germline V gene lookup returns CDR1 SGHRS and CDR2 YFSETQ. The V end was cut by 0 bases, the J end by 3 bases, with 18 bases between. Written as DNA, the CDR3 is TGCGCCAGCAGCTTGGGGATCCGGGGTGGGGTAGAAGAGACCCAGTACTTC. It specifies CASSLGIRGGVEETQYF.

This clone occurred once. The chain has TRBV28 and TRBJ1-2; 7 positions agree with TRBD1. CDR1 and CDR2 from the germline V gene are MDHEN and SYDVKM. V lost 5 bases and J lost 10; bases outside the gene matches: 10. CDR3 length equals 13 residues. Written as DNA, the CDR3 is TGTGCCAGCAGTGGGGACAGAGCTCTGCACTACACCTTC. Residues: CASSGDRALHYTF.

V gene TRBV7-2 combines with J gene TRBJ1-1; D is unclear. V was pared by 1 base and J by 11 bases, with 11 bases between. The length of the CDR3 is 12 residues. The V gene's germline CDR1 is SGHTA and CDR2 FQGNSA. The CDR3 DNA follows: TGTGCCAGCAGCTTAGAGGCGGCAGATGCTTTCTTT. It specifies CASSLEAADAFF.

For the CDR3, the DNA is TGTGCCAGCAGGACGACTAGGGCAGATACGCAGTATTTT. Its protein is CASRTTRADTQYF. The rearrangement joins TRBV27 to TRBJ2-3, with TRBD2 as a possible D gene (6 bases). V was trimmed by 6 bases and J by 4 bases, leaving 11 bases between them. The length of the CDR3 is 13 residues. Germline CDR1 MNHEY, CDR2 SMNVEV (reference sequence).

The CDR3 DNA is TGCGCCAGCAGCTTGGTTAGGAACACTGAAGCTTTCTTT. Its translation: CASSLVRNTEAFF. The gene calls are TRBV5-1 and TRBJ1-1; no firm D call. Germline values: CDR1 SGHRS, CDR2 YFSETQ. The CDR3 length is 13 residues. V was trimmed by 0 bases and J by 1 base, leaving 4 bases between them.

This sequence joins TRBV23-1 and TRBJ2-5; D is perhaps TRBD1 (6 bases). TRBV23-1 is flagged as an ORF with uncertain function. Trimming removed 7 bases from V and 1 base from J, with 22 bases in between. This CDR3 is 17 amino acids long. The CDR3 reads CASTGDPGPARQETQYF. CDR3 DNA sequence: TGCGCCAGCACAGGGGACCCGGGACCGGCACGCCAAGAGACCCAGTACTTC.

Concerning this clone itself: Within the sample, other DNA sequences also encode this same CDR3. The CDR3 loop reads CASSVGQGPNYGYTF. In DNA form, the CDR3 reads TGTGCCAGCAGCGTAGGACAGGGTCCTAACTATGGCTACACCTTC. V usage is TRBV9 and J usage is TRBJ1-2; 7 bases fit TRBD1. Germline V gene lookup returns CDR1 SGDLS and CDR2 YYNGEE. V gave up 0 bases and J gave up 0 bases; unmatched junction bases: 2. The length of the CDR3 is 15 residues.

The CDR3 loop is CASAPRGHTYEQYF. For the CDR3, the DNA is TGTGCCAGCGCGCCCAGGGGGCACACCTACGAGCAGTACTTC. The rearrangement joins TRBV19 to TRBJ2-7; 8 nucleotides align to TRBD1. Germline V CDR1 and CDR2: LNHDA, SQIVND (reference sequence). This CDR3 has 14 amino acids. Germline trimming cut 9 bases from V and 2 bases from J; bases unmatched to any gene: 9.

The chain has TRBV6-1 and TRBJ2-3; possible D gene TRBD1, 6 bases. The ends were cut back, 3 bases at V and 1 base at J, with 17 bases in the middle. Germline V gives CDR1 MNHNS, CDR2 SASEGT. The CDR3 is 17 residues long. The CDR3 region has the DNA TGTGCCAGCAGTGATGGGAAGTACAGGGTGGGCACAGATACGCAGTATTTT. It codes for CASSDGKYRVGTDTQYF.

This chain links TRBV5-6 with TRBJ2-1; 8 bases are a match to TRBD1. The CDR3 sequence is 15 residues long. Germline V gene lookup returns CDR1 SGHDT and CDR2 YYEEEE. The V segment lost 3 bases and the J segment 0 bases; nucleotides outside the gene matches: 2. DNA of the CDR3: TGTGCCAGCAGCTGCGGGACAGGCTCCTACAATGAGCAGTTCTTC. Amino acid sequence: CASSCGTGSYNEQFF.